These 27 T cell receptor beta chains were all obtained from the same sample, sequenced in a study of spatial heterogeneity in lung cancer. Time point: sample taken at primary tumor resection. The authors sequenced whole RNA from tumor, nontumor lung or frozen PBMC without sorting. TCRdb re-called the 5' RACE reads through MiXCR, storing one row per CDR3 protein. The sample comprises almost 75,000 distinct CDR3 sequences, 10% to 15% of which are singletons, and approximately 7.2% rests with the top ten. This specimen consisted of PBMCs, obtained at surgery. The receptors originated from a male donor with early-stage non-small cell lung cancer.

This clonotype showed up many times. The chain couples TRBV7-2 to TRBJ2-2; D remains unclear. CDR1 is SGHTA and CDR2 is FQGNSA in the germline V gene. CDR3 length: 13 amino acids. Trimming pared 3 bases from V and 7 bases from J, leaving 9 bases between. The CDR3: CASSFELNGELFF. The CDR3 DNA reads TGTGCCAGCAGCTTTGAGTTGAACGGGGAGCTGTTTTTT.

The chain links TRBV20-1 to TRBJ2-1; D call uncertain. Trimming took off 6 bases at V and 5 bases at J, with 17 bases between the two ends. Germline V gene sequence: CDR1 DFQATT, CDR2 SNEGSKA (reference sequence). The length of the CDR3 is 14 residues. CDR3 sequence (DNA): TGCAGTGCGGGTACCGCCCTTGGGGACAATGAGCAGTTCTTC. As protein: CSAGTALGDNEQFF.

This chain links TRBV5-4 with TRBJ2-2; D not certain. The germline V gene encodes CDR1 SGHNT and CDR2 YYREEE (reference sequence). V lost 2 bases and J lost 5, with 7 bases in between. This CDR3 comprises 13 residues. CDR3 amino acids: CASSFPDTGELFF. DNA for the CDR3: TGTGCCAGCAGCTTCCCAGATACCGGGGAGCTGTTTTTT.

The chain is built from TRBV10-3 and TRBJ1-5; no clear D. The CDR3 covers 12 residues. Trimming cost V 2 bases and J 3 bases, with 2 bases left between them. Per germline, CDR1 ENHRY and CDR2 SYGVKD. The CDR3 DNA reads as TGTGCCATCAGTGAGGTCAATCAGCCCCAGCATTTT. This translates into CAISEVNQPQHF.

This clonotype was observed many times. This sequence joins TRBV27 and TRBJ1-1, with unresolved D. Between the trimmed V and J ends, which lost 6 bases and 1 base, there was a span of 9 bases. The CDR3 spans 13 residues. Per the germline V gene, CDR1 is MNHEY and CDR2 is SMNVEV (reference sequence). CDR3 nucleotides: TGTGCCAGCAGGGACGATAAGAACACTGAAGCTTTCTTT. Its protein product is CASRDDKNTEAFF.

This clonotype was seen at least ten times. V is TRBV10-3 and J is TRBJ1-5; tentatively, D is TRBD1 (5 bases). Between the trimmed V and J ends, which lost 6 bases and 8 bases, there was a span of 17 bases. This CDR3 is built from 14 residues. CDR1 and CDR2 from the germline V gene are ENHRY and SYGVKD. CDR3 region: CAISEGAGREPQHF. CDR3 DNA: TGTGCCATCAGCGAAGGGGCAGGGCGTGAGCCCCAGCATTTT.

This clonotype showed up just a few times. This CDR3 is CASRGQGALNEKLFF. The DNA of the CDR3 is TGTGCCAGCAGGGGACAGGGGGCCCTTAATGAAAAACTGTTTTTT. The chain couples TRBV6-5 to TRBJ1-4, with 12 bases matching TRBD1. Germline V gene lookup returns CDR1 MNHEY and CDR2 SVGAGI. V was clipped by 6 bases and J by 4 bases; unmatched bases: 3. The CDR3 spans 15 residues.

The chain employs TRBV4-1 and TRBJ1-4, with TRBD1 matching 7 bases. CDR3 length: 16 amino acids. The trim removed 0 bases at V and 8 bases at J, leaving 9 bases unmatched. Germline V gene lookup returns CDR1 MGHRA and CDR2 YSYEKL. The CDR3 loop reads CASSQDQGGIEEKLFF. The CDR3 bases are TGCGCCAGCAGCCAAGATCAAGGGGGCATCGAAGAAAAACTGTTTTTT.

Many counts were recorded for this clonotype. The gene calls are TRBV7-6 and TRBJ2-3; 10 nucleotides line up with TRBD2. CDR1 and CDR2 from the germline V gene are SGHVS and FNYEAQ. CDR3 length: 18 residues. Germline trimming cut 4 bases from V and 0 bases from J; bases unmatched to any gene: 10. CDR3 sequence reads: CASSSPWTSGGSTDTQYF. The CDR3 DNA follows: TGTGCCAGCAGCTCCCCCTGGACTAGCGGAGGGAGCACAGATACGCAGTATTTT.

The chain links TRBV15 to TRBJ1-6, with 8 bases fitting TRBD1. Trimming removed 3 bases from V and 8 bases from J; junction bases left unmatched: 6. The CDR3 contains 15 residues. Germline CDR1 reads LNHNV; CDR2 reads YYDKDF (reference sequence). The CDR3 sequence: CATSSDRGYYSPLHF. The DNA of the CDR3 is TGTGCCACCAGCAGCGACAGGGGCTACTATTCACCCCTCCACTTT.

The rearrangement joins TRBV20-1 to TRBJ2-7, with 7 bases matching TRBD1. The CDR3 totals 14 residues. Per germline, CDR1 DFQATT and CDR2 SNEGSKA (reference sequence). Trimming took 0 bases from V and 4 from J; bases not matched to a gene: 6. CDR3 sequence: CSARETGKSYEQYF. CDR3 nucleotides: TGCAGTGCTAGAGAGACAGGGAAAAGTTACGAGCAGTACTTC.

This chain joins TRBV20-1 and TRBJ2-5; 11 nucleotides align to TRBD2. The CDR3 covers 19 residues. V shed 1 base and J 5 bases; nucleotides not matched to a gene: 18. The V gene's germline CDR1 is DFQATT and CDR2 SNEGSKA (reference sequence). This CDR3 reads CSARARDLLAGEIRETQYF. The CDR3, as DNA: TGCAGTGCTAGAGCCCGAGACTTACTAGCGGGAGAGATACGGGAGACCCAGTACTTC.

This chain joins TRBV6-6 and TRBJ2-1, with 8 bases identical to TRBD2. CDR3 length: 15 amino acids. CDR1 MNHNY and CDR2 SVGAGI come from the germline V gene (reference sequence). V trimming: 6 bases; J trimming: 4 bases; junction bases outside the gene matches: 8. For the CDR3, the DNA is TGTGCCAGCAGGCCTACTAGCGGAATATACAATGAGCAGTTCTTC. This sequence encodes CASRPTSGIYNEQFF.

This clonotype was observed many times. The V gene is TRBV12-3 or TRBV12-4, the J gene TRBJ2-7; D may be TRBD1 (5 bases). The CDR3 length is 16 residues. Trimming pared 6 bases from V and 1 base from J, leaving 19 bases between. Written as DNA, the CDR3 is TGTGCCAGCAGCGCAAATGGGAACCCAGGGTCCTACGAGCAGTACTTC. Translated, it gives CASSANGNPGSYEQYF.

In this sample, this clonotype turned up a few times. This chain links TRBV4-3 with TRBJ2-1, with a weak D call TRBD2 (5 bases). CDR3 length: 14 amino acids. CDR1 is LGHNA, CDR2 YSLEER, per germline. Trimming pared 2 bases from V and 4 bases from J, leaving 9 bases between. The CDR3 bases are TGCGCCAGCAGCCAAAGACGGGAATACAATGAGCAGTTCTTC. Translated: CASSQRREYNEQFF.

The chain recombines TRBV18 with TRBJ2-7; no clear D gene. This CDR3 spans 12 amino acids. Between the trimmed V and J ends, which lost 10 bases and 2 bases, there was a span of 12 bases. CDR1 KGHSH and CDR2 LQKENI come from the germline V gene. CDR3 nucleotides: TGTGCCACCCGAGAGTCGCCCTACGAGCAGTACTTC. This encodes CATRESPYEQYF. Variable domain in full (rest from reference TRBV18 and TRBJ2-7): NAGVMQNPRHLVRRRGQEARLRCSPMKGHSHVYWYRQLPEEGLKFMVYLQKENIIDESGMPKERFSAEFPKEGPSILRIQQVVRGDSAAYFCATRESPYEQYFGPGTRLTVT.

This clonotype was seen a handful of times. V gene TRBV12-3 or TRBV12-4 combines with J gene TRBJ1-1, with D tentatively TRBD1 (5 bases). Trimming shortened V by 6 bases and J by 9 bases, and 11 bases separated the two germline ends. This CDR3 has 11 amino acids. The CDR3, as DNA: TGTGCCAGCAGGTATACGGACAAAGCTTTCTTT. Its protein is CASRYTDKAFF.

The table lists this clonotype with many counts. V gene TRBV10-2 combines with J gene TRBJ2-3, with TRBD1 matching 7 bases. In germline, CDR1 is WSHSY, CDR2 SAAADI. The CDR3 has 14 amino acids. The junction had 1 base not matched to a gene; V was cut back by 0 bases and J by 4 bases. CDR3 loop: CASSESQGADTQYF. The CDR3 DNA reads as TGCGCCAGCAGTGAGTCGCAGGGGGCAGATACGCAGTATTTT.

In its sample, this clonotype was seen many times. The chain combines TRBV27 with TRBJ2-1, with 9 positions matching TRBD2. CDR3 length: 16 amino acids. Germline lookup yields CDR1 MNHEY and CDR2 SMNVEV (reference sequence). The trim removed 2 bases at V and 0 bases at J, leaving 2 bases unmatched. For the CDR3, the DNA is TGTGCCAGCAGTTTACGTAGCGGGAGCTCCTACAATGAGCAGTTCTTC. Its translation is CASSLRSGSSYNEQFF.

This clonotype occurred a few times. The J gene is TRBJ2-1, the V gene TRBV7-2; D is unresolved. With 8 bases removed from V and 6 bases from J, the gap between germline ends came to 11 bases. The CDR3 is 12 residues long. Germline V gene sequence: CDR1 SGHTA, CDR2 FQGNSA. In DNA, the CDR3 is TGTGCCAGCGGCAGCCGGCTCAATGAGCAGTTCTTC. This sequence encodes CASGSRLNEQFF.

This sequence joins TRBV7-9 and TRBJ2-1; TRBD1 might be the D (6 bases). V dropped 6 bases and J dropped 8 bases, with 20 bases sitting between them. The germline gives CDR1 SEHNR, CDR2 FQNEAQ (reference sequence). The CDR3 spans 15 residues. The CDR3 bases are TGTGCCAGCAGGCTAACATCCAACAGGGTTGATGAGCAGTTCTTC. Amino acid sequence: CASRLTSNRVDEQFF.

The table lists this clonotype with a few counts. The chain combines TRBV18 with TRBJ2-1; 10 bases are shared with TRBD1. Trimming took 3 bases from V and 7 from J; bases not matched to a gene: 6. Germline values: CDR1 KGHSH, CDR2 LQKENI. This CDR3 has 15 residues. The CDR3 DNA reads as TGTGCCAGCTCACCGGGGACAGGGGTGCCGAATGAGCAGTTCTTC. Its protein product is CASSPGTGVPNEQFF.

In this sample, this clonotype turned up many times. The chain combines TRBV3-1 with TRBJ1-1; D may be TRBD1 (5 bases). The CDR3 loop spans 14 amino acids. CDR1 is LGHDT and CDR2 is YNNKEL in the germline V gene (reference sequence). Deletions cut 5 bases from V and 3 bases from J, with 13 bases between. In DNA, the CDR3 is TGTGCCAGCAGCTTGGCGGGGGGGGACACTGAAGCTTTCTTT. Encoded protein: CASSLAGGDTEAFF. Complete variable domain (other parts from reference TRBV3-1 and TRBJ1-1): DTAVSQTPKYLVTQMGNDKSIKCEQNLGHDTMYWYKQDSKKFLKIMFSYNNKELIINETVPNRFSPKSPDKAHLNLHINSLELGDSAVYFCASSLAGGDTEAFFGQGTRLTVV.

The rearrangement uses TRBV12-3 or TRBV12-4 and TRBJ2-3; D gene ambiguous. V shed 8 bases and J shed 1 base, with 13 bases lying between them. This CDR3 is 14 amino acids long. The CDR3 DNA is TGTGCCAGCGTACCCCCAAAACGCACAGATACGCAGTATTTT. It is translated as CASVPPKRTDTQYF.

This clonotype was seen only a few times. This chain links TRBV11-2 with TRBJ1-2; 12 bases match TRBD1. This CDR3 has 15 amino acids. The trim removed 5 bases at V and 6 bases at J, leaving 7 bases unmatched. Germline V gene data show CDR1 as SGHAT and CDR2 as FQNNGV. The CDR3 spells CASSPLGTGGDGYTF. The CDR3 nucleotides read TGTGCCAGCAGCCCCCTCGGGACAGGGGGCGATGGCTACACCTTC.

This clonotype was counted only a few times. CDR3 in amino acids: CASTPGRPVNEQFF. As DNA, the CDR3 is TGTGCCAGCACCCCGGGACGGCCTGTCAATGAGCAGTTCTTC. J is TRBJ2-1 and V is TRBV3-2; the D call in the table, TRBD2, was not verified against the DNA. TRBV3-2 is a listed pseudogene. The CDR3 is 14 residues long.

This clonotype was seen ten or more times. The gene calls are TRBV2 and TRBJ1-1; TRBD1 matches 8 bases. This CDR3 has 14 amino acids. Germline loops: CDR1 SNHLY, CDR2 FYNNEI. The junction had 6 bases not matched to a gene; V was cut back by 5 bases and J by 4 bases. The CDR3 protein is CASSSRQGRTEAFF. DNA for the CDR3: TGTGCCAGCAGTTCAAGACAGGGGCGCACTGAAGCTTTCTTT.